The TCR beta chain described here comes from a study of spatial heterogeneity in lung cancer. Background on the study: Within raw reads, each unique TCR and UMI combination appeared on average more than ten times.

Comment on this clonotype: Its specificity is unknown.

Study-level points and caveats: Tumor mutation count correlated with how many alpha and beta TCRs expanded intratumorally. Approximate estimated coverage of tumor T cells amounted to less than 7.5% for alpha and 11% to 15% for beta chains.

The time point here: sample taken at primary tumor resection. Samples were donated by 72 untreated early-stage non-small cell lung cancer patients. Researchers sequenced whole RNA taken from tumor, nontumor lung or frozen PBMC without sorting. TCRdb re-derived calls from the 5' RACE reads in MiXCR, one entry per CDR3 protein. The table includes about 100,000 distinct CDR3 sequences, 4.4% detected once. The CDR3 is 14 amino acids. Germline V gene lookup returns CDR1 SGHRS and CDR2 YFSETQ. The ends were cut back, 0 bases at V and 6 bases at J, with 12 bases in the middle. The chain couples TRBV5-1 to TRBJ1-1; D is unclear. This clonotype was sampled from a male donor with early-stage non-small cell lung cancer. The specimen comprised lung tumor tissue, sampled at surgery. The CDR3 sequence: CASSLVSSSAEAFF. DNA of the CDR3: TGCGCCAGCAGCTTGGTATCCTCGTCTGCTGAAGCTTTCTTT. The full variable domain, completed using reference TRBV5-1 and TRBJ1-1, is KAGVTQTPRYLIKTRGQQVTLSCSPISGHRSVSWYQQTPGQGLQFLFEYFSETQRNKGNFPGRFSGRQFSNSRSEMNVSTLELGDSALYLCASSLVSSSAEAFFGQGTRLTVV.